The rows below give T cell receptor beta chains drawn from one sample of a study of beta chain features in type 1 diabetes. Measured with immunoSEQ multiplex PCR; TCRdb has only the in-frame clones, and not every one. The sample gives 300,000 to 450,000 clones, roughly 12% of which show up once; about 0.01% is in the top ten. Specimen: naive CD4+ T cells from blood. Receptors were obtained from a young woman with type 1 diabetes. CDR3s include the opening cysteine and the closing phenylalanine or tryptophan. The D gene is left open where the match is weak. Clone size is given for some rows only: seen once, a few or many times, or a class if the clone is expanded.

TRBV19	TRBJ1-5	-	-	TGTGCCAGTAGTAGGGGGGTGATCAATCAGCCCCAGCATTTT	CASSRGVINQPQHF
TRBV7-9	TRBJ1-2	few	TRBD1	TGTGCCAGCAGCCTCGGGACAGGGAACTATGGCTACACCTTC	CASSLGTGNYGYTF
TRBV7-9	TRBJ2-5	-	-	TGTGCCAGCAGCTTCGCGGAACGAGAGACCCAGTACTTC	CASSFAERETQYF
TRBV9	TRBJ2-1	few	-	TGTGCCAGCAGCGGCTATAGAGGGTACAATGAGCAGTTCTTC	CASSGYRGYNEQFF
TRBV5-1	TRBJ2-7	-	-	TGCGCCAGCAGAGCCGACGGGAACTACGAGCAGTACTTC	CASRADGNYEQYF
TRBV11-3	TRBJ2-3	few	-	TGTGCCAGCAGCTCCCAAAGCACAGATACGCAGTATTTT	CASSSQSTDTQYF
TRBV10-3	TRBJ2-2	few	TRBD2	TGTGCCATCAGTGCCGCGGGGGGGCCGATCGGGGAGCTGTTTTTT	CAISAAGGPIGELFF
TRBV6-5	TRBJ2-7	few	-	TGTGCCAGCAGTGCCGCCAGGACCTACGAGCAGTACTTC	CASSAARTYEQYF
TRBV4-3	TRBJ2-7	few	-	TGCGCCAGCAGCCAAGGGTACAGTCATTCCTACGAGCAGTACTTC	CASSQGYSHSYEQYF
TRBV7-2	TRBJ2-7	-	-	TGTGCCAGCAGGAACTTCCAGGAAGCCTACGAGCAGTACTTC	CASRNFQEAYEQYF
TRBV23-1	TRBJ2-3	-	TRBD2	TGCGCCAGCAGTCAACCCCGCGCGGGAGTAGTTCCAGATACGCAGTATTTT	CASSQPRAGVVPDTQYF
TRBV7-2	TRBJ2-5	few	-	TGTGCCAGCAGCTTAGGGGGGCTTCGAGAGACCCAGTACTTC	CASSLGGLRETQYF
TRBV5-1	TRBJ2-5	-	-	TGCGCCAGCAGCGGGGCCGCCTTGACTCCGCAAGAGACCCAGTACTTC	CASSGAALTPQETQYF
TRBV19	TRBJ2-3	few	TRBD1	TGTGCCAGTAGGATGACAGGGAGCACAGATACGCAGTATTTT	CASRMTGSTDTQYF
TRBV9	TRBJ2-3	-	TRBD2	TGTGCCAGCAGCGTAGCGGCGGGGGGGCCAGATACGCAGTATTTT	CASSVAAGGPDTQYF
TRBV29-1	TRBJ1-1	few	-	TGCAGCGTTGAAAATCCGTTTGAAGCTTTCTTT	CSVENPFEAFF
TRBV9	TRBJ2-7	few	TRBD1	TGTGCCAGCAGCCGAGAGACAGGGGTCTACGAGCAGTACTTC	CASSRETGVYEQYF
TRBV7-2	TRBJ2-1	-	TRBD1	TGTGCCAGCAGCGAGGACAGGCCGTCCTACAATGAGCAGTTCTTC	CASSEDRPSYNEQFF
TRBV7-9	TRBJ2-7	-	TRBD2	TGTGCCAGCAGCTTAGCCGTCCTAGCGGGGGCCGGAGAGCAGTACTTC	CASSLAVLAGAGEQYF
TRBV11-1	TRBJ2-2	few	-	TGTGCCAGCAGCCCCTCGCGGGATGTAAACACCGGGGAGCTGTTTTTT	CASSPSRDVNTGELFF
TRBV18	TRBJ1-2	few	-	TGTGCCAGCTCACCTGCAGAACCCTCCTATGGCTACACCTTC	CASSPAEPSYGYTF
TRBV9	TRBJ2-1	few	TRBD2	TGTGCCAGCAGCGTTACTAGCGGGGTGAGTGAGCAGTTCTTC	CASSVTSGVSEQFF
TRBV27	TRBJ1-6	-	-	TGTGCCAGCAGGACGAGCGGGTCCTATAATTCACCCCTCCACTTT	CASRTSGSYNSPLHF
TRBV7-6	TRBJ2-7	few	-	TGTGCCAGCAGCCGGGACTTTCCGAGCTCCTACGAGCAGTACTTC	CASSRDFPSSYEQYF
TRBV28	TRBJ2-7	few	TRBD1	TGTGCCAGCAGTGTCCCGGGACAGGGACACACCTACGAGCAGTACTTC	CASSVPGQGHTYEQYF
TRBV7-2	TRBJ2-7	few	TRBD1	TGTGCCAGCAGCTTAGTAGGGGGCGGCGAGCAGTACTTC	CASSLVGGGEQYF
TRBV27	TRBJ1-4	few	-	TGTGCCAGCCCCGGGTCCGTCGGTAATGAAAAACTGTTTTTT	CASPGSVGNEKLFF
TRBV5-1	TRBJ2-7	-	TRBD2	TGCGCCAGCAGCTTGGAGACTAGCAACGAGCAGTACTTC	CASSLETSNEQYF
TRBV28	TRBJ2-2	-	-	TGTGCCACGCAGTATCGAGAGCTGTTTTTT	CATQYRELFF
TRBV9	TRBJ2-3	-	-	TGTGCCAGCAGCGTAGGCACGGGTCCAGATACGCAGTATTTT	CASSVGTGPDTQYF
TRBV23-1	TRBJ2-7	few	TRBD1	TGCGCCAGCAGTCTCCGACAGGGGGCTTCGACCTACGAGCAGTACTTC	CASSLRQGASTYEQYF
TRBV7-8	TRBJ2-7	few	TRBD2	TGTGCCAGCAGCTTACGCCCAGCGGGGGCCTACGAGCAGTACTTC	CASSLRPAGAYEQYF
TRBV7-2	TRBJ2-7	few	TRBD2	TGTGCCAGCAGCTTAGCGGGAGCGGGGATCTACGAGCAGTACTTC	CASSLAGAGIYEQYF
TRBV7-2	TRBJ2-3	-	-	TGTGCCAGCAGCTTAGGGACAGGCACAGATACGCAGTATTTT	CASSLGTGTDTQYF
TRBV9	TRBJ2-6	-	TRBD1	TGTGCCAGCAGCGTAGATGCGACAGGGGGCCTTGGGGCCAACGTCCTGACTTTC	CASSVDATGGLGANVLTF
TRBV10-3	TRBJ2-7	-	-	TGTGCCATCAGTGACGAGGTAAAGAGCTCCTACGAGCAGTACTTC	CAISDEVKSSYEQYF
TRBV7-2	TRBJ1-4	-	-	TGTGCCAGCAGCTTAGCGTCTGCAACTAATGAAAAACTGTTTTTT	CASSLASATNEKLFF
TRBV18	TRBJ2-7	few	TRBD2	TGTGCCAGCTCACCTAGTCTAGCGGGGGCCCCCTACGAGCAGTACTTC	CASSPSLAGAPYEQYF
TRBV14	TRBJ2-5	-	TRBD2	TGTGCCAGCAGCCAAGATGAGCGGGGTCTCCAAGAGACCCAGTACTTC	CASSQDERGLQETQYF
TRBV5-1	TRBJ2-1	-	TRBD2	TGCGCCAGCACCCTGACCGGGACTAGTGGCTACAATGAGCAGTTCTTC	CASTLTGTSGYNEQFF
TRBV10-2	TRBJ2-4	-	-	TGCGCCAGCAGTGAGTCGAAAGCGGAGTACTTC	CASSESKAEYF
TRBV30	TRBJ2-3	few	TRBD2	TGTGCCTGGAGTGTACGGAGACTAGCGGTTAGCACAGATACGCAGTATTTT	CAWSVRRLAVSTDTQYF
TRBV30	TRBJ2-7	few	-	TGTGCCTGGACGGTGACAGGTTACGAGCAGTACTTC	CAWTVTGYEQYF
TRBV11-2	TRBJ2-2	few	TRBD1	TGTGCCAGCAGTCGGGGACAGACAATATACGGGGAGCTGTTTTTT	CASSRGQTIYGELFF
TRBV7-2	TRBJ1-3	few	-	TGTGCCAGCAGCTTGGGGAGTCCTGGAAACACCATATATTTT	CASSLGSPGNTIYF
TRBV11-2	TRBJ2-3	few	-	TGTGCCAGCAGCACGCGACTGGGCACAGATACGCAGTATTTT	CASSTRLGTDTQYF
TRBV5-1	TRBJ2-7	few	-	TGCGCCAGCAGCCCCGACGGGAACTACGAGCAGTACTTC	CASSPDGNYEQYF
TRBV25-1	TRBJ1-2	few	-	TGTGCCAGCAGTGCACTCATCACAGGACCCTATGGCTACACCTTC	CASSALITGPYGYTF